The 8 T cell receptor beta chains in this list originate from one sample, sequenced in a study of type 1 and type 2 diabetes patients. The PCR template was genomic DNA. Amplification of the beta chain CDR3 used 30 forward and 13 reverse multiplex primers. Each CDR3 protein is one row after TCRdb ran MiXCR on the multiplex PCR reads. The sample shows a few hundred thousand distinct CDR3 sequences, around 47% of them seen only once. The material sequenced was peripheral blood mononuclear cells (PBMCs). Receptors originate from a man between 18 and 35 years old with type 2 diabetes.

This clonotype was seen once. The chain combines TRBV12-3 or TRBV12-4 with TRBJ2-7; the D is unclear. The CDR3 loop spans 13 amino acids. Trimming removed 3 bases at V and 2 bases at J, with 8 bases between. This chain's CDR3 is CASSLRSPYEQYF. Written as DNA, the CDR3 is TGTGCCAGCAGTTTGAGATCGCCCTACGAGCAGTACTTC.

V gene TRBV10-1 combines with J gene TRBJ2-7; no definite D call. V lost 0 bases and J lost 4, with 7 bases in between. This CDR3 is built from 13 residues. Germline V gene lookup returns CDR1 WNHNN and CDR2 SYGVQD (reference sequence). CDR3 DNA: TGCGCCAGCAGTGAGTCGACTGGATACGAGCAGTACTTC. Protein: CASSESTGYEQYF.

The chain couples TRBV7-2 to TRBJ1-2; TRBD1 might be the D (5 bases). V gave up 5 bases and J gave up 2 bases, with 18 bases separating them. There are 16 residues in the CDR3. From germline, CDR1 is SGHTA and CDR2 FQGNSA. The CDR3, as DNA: TGTGCCAGCAGCCGTTCCGGGGCAGACTACAACTATGGCTACACCTTC. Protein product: CASSRSGADYNYGYTF.

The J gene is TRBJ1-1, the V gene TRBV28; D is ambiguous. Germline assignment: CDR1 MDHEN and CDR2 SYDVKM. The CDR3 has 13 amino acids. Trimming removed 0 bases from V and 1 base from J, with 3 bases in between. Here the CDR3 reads CASSLWENTEAFF. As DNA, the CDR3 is TGTGCCAGCAGTTTATGGGAGAACACTGAAGCTTTCTTT.

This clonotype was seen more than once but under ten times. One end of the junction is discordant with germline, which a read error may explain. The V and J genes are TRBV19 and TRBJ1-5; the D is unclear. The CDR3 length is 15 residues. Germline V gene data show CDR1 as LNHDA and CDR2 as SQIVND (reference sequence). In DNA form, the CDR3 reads TGTACCAGTATCCATAGGGCCCCTAGCCATCAGCCCCAGCATTTT. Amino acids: CTSIHRAPSHQPQHF.

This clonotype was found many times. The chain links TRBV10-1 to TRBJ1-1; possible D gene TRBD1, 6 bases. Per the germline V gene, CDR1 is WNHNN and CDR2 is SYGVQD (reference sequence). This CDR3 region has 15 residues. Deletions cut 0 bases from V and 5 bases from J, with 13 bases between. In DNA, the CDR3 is TGCGCCAGCAGTGAGTCGACCCAGGGGCTAACTGAAGCTTTCTTT. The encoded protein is CASSESTQGLTEAFF.

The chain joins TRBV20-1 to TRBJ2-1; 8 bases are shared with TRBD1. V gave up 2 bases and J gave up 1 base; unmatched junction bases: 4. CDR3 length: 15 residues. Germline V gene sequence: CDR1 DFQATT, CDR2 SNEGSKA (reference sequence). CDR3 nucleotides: TGCAGTGCTAGAACCGGACAGGGTTCCTACAATGAGCAGTTCTTC. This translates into CSARTGQGSYNEQFF.

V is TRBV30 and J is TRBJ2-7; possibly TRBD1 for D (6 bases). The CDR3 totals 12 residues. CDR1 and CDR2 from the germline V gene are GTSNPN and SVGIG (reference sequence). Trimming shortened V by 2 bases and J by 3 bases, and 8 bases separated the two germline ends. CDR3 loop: CAWSTTGYEQYF. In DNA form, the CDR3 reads TGTGCCTGGAGTACGACAGGCTACGAGCAGTACTTC.